The present T cell receptor beta chain was sequenced within a study of blood T cell repertoires in COVID-19. Study overall: Researchers got acute and convalescent COVID-19 samples from the United States, Italy and Spain. Sources were T cells, B-cell-depleted T cells, or PBMCs; the material itself was cDNA or gDNA.

Per the original methods: Reference gene primer amplification in the assay estimated nucleated cell counts. TCRdb's copy holds only in-frame clones and misses some; the assay was immunoSEQ multiplex PCR. The V and J calls and clone size were taken over from that table, and D and trimming were inferred from the DNA. Here the sample spans some 270,000 clones, more than 75% being singletons. CDR1 and CDR2 from the germline V gene are MDHEN and SYDVKM. CDR3 length: 15 residues. The V end lost 4 bases, the J end lost 8 bases, and 17 bases lay between the germline ends. The sequencing input was peripheral blood. J is TRBJ1-4 and V is TRBV28, with D perhaps TRBD1 (6 bases). This TCR was sampled from a middle-aged man with active or convalescent COVID-19. CDR3 residues: CASSSGAGAEEKLFF. DNA for the CDR3: TGTGCCAGCAGTTCAGGGGCAGGGGCCGAAGAAAAACTGTTTTTT.